The present T cell receptor beta chain was sequenced within a study of siplizumab effects on memory and regulatory T cells. The assay was immunoSEQ multiplex PCR, and TCRdb's table has in-frame clones only and misses some. The sample consists of about 120,000 clones, around 94% of them appearing once. CDR3 length: 17 residues. Trimming pared 0 bases from V and 3 bases from J, leaving 13 bases between. Per the germline V gene, CDR1 is SGHRS and CDR2 is YFSETQ. What was sequenced was non-Treg CD4+ T cells sorted from blood. V gene TRBV5-1 combines with J gene TRBJ2-6; the D is unclear. The sequence was obtained from a human donor in good health. Here the CDR3 reads CASSLAGPWGGANVLTF. CDR3 DNA sequence: TGCGCCAGCAGCTTGGCCGGGCCTTGGGGTGGGGCCAACGTCCTGACTTTC.